This T cell receptor (beta chain) was profiled in a study of identical twins. Study-level findings and limits: Weaker excess twin sharing was seen among beta out-of-frame sequences. The abundant beta clonotypes from cord blood had fewer insertions, and memory repertoires had none of this.

About this clonotype: The antigen remains undetermined.

A universal primer binding site was introduced by template switching. The final cDNA contained unique molecular identifiers. Each CDR3 protein gets one entry after TCRdb re-called the 5' RACE reads with MiXCR. The table records about 530,000 distinct CDR3 sequences, nearly 15% of them present only once. This sample was shared with a second study, whose subject was yellow fever vaccine responses in identical twins. That report adds: A vaccine T cell response that seemed partly convergent and partly personalized was reported in twins.

The sequence was obtained from a young woman in good health. The sequencing sample was made of CD4+ T cells sorted from blood.

The CDR3 reads CATSSDRFNTDTQYF. The CDR3 DNA sequence: TGTGCCACCAGCAGCGACAGGTTTAACACAGATACGCAGTATTTT. This chain connects TRBV15 to TRBJ2-3; tentatively, D is TRBD1 (6 bases). Germline lookup yields CDR1 LNHNV and CDR2 YYDKDF (reference sequence). The germline V and J ends were trimmed by 3 bases and 2 bases, with 12 bases remaining between them. The CDR3 runs to 15 residues.